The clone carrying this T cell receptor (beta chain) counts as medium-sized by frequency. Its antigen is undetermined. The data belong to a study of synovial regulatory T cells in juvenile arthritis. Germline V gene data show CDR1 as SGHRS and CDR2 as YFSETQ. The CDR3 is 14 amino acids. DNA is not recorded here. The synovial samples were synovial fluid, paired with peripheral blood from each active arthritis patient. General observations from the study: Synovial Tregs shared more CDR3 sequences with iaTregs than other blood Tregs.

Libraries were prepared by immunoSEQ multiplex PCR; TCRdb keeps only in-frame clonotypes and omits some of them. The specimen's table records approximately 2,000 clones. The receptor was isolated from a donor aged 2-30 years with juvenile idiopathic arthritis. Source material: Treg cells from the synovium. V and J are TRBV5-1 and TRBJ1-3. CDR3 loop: CASSFEGGGNTIYF.